This entry lists 2 T cell receptor beta chains sequenced from one sample in a study of beta chain features in type 1 diabetes. As every portion of the isolated RNA was reverse transcribed, the sequencing read expressed TCRB transcripts. The data were produced by immunoSEQ multiplex PCR, yet TCRdb's version contains in-frame clones alone and is incomplete. The sample has a few hundred thousand clones, roughly 13% seen once. Sequenced material: naive CD4+ T cells from blood. These receptors all come from a man aged 18 to 29 in good health.

This clone came up a few times. This chain joins TRBV5-1 and TRBJ2-5; 7 nucleotides align to TRBD1. CDR3 length: 14 amino acids. The junction had 6 bases not matched to a gene; V was cut back by 4 bases and J by 3 bases. Germline assignment: CDR1 SGHRS and CDR2 YFSETQ. In DNA, the CDR3 is TGCGCCAGCAGCCGGGGACAGATCAAAGAGACCCAGTACTTC. Amino acids: CASSRGQIKETQYF.

The CDR3 protein is CASTSPVGNTIYF. The CDR3, as DNA: TGTGCCAGCACTTCCCCCGTGGGAAACACCATATATTTT. The chain couples TRBV6-5 to TRBJ1-3; D remains ambiguous. Trimming pared 7 bases from V and 4 bases from J, leaving 11 bases between. The germline gives CDR1 MNHEY, CDR2 SVGAGI. This CDR3 has 13 amino acids.